Reported below is one T cell receptor beta chain. No antigen is known for it. Per-base qualities were not stored, and no clone one base away is much larger. The data are from a study of blood T cell repertoires in COVID-19 (dated by TCRdb to about 2020). Broadly, across the study: Samples from collaborators originated in the United States, Italy and Spain and spanned both the acute and convalescent phases of COVID-19. HLA class I and class II types, where available, came from metadata supplied by the sample provider rather than from assay-based typing. The repertoires were released in a freely available public database intended as a resource for research on the immune response to SARS-CoV-2. The prospective study material was composed of cDNA or gDNA derived from T cells, B-cell-depleted T cells, or PBMCs. Deeply sampled blood TCRbeta repertoires from subjects exposed to, actively infected with, or recovered from COVID-19 were included in the dataset. The sample metadata nearly always contained a de-identified subject ID, COVID-19 status, age in years and sex. Samples came from the ongoing ImmuneRACE study (first 160 participants) plus 1,254 subjects from 6 global collaborators.

Reading the germline V gene (reference sequence) gives CDR1 LGHDT and CDR2 YNNKEL. Reading from cysteine to phenylalanine, the CDR3 counts 17 amino acids. Only the CDR3 region is kept as DNA, spanning 51 bases read in frame from base 1. The germline V end is reduced by 4 bases and the J end by 0 bases; junction bases left unmatched: 9. Paper-wide results and their limitations: The amount of clinical and demographic metadata varied by source and participant and was provided uncurated.

Collaborating institutions collected whole blood in K2EDTA tubes following their own protocols. For TCRbeta analysis, collaborator samples were shipped as frozen whole blood, as isolated PBMCs, or as DNA extracted from either sample type. TCRbeta CDR3 regions were amplified from genomic DNA using the immunoSEQ Assay, a bias-controlled multiplex PCR. The paper's processing steps were these. The number of nucleated cells in each sample was estimated by amplification of reference gene primers within the assay. Sequence reads were collapsed and filtered to measure the absolute abundance of every unique TCRbeta CDR3 rearrangement. For each sample, productive Simpson clonality was calculated by taking the square root of Simpson's diversity index across productive rearrangements. The table was pulled from immuneACCESS by TCRdb, which kept in-frame rearrangements only. Such tables lose some clones; where checked, under half of the loss comes from unresolved V genes, and the rest has no known cause. V, J and clone size are those of that table, while D and trimming were read from the DNA. Counted in this sample were some 260,000 clones; around 82% of them appeared once. 4.9% of the sample rests with the top ten.

The chain is encoded by TRBV3-1 (or the pseudogene TRBV3-2) joined to TRBJ1-1, with 9 middle bases fitting TRBD1. The sequence was obtained from a woman of 80 years or more with active or convalescent COVID-19. The sequencing input was peripheral blood. CDR3 region: CASSRQGVAYMNTEAFF. DNA sequence: TGTGCCAGCAGCCGACAGGGGGTTGCCTACATGAACACTGAAGCTTTCTTT.